These T cell receptor beta chains were read from a single sample in a study of regulatory T cells in long-lasting Graves disease. Via MiXCR, TCRdb re-called the multiplex PCR reads, giving one row per CDR3 protein. This sample has 650,000 to 850,000 distinct CDR3 sequences; 25% to 30% occur once, and the top ten carry about 42%. The source material was peripheral blood mononuclear cells (PBMCs), sampled when the disease was refractory, from a patient treated with antithyroid drugs. The receptor source for this set is a female donor with Graves disease. Each CDR3 is given with its conserved first and last residue. D genes are given only for firm matches. Clone size is given for some rows only: seen once, a few or many times, or a class if the clone is expanded.

clone_size	j_call	v_call	d_call	cdr3_nt	cdr3_aa
.	TRBJ2-5	TRBV7-9	TRBD2	TGTGCCAGCAGCAACCCCGGGACTATTCAAGAGACCCAGTACTTC	CASSNPGTIQETQYF
.	TRBJ1-1	TRBV28	.	TGTGCCAGCAGGACGACGAGGGGTCTTGGAGCTTTCTTT	CASRTTRGLGAFF
.	TRBJ2-7	TRBV19	TRBD1	TGTGCCAGTAGGGATACCGGGACAGGGGGCTCCTACGAGCAGTACTTC	CASRDTGTGGSYEQYF
.	TRBJ1-5	TRBV6-1	.	TGTGCCAGCAGTGAAAAAAGAAGGGGTAATCAGCCCCAGCATTTT	CASSEKRRGNQPQHF
.	TRBJ1-1	TRBV12-3/TRBV12-4	.	TGTGCCAGCAGTTCGGATAACACTGAAGCTTTCTTT	CASSSDNTEAFF
few	TRBJ2-7	TRBV10-3	.	TGTGCCATCAGGGAGAACCCCCTATACGAGCAGTACTTC	CAIRENPLYEQYF
few	TRBJ2-7	TRBV11-1	TRBD1	TGTGCCAGCAGCCCCCGGGACAGGGAACACGAGCAGTACTTC	CASSPRDREHEQYF
.	TRBJ1-2	TRBV12-3/TRBV12-4	.	TGTGCCAGCAGCCCCGGGGTCCCGAGGGGCTACACCTTC	CASSPGVPRGYTF
few	TRBJ1-1	TRBV6-1	TRBD1	TGTGCCAGCAGTCCCAACCGACAGGGAGGAGGGACTGAAGCTTTCTTT	CASSPNRQGGGTEAFF
few	TRBJ2-1	TRBV10-1	TRBD2	TGCGCCAGCAGTGAGCGGAGACTAGCGGGAGTAAGTGAGCAGTTCTTC	CASSERRLAGVSEQFF
few	TRBJ1-5	TRBV12-3/TRBV12-4	.	TGTGCCAGCAGTTTACGCCAGGGGCTGGGGTCCCAGCATTTT	CASSLRQGLGSQHF
.	TRBJ2-7	TRBV29-1	.	TGCAGCGTTGGTGGCGACGAGCAGTACTTC	CSVGGDEQYF
.	TRBJ1-1	TRBV29-1	TRBD1	TGCAGCGTTGAAGATCTTTCGAGACAGGGAGGCGACGCTTTCTTT	CSVEDLSRQGGDAFF
many	TRBJ1-2	TRBV3-1	TRBD1	TGTGCCAGCAGCCCAGAGGGGGCACGGACAAATGGCTACACCTTC	CASSPEGARTNGYTF
many	TRBJ1-2	TRBV20-1	.	TGCAGTTGTCAGACAGGACCCTATGGCTACACCTTC	CSCQTGPYGYTF
few	TRBJ2-7	TRBV19	TRBD1	TGTACCAGTAGTCCCAGGGGGAGCTCCTACGAGCAGTACTTC	CTSSPRGSSYEQYF
many	TRBJ1-2	TRBV15	.	TGTGCCACCAGCAGAGAAGGCAGGGGAGCTGGTGGCTACACCTTC	CATSREGRGAGGYTF
.	TRBJ1-3	TRBV6-2/TRBV6-3	.	TGTGCCAGCAGTTACCGTCATGGTCGGGGAAACACCATATATTTT	CASSYRHGRGNTIYF
.	TRBJ2-3	TRBV29-1	.	TGCAGCGTTTCTGCTAGCGCTAGCACAGATACGCAGTATTTT	CSVSASASTDTQYF
many	TRBJ1-1	TRBV2	TRBD1	TGTGCCAGCAGTCCGACGACAGGGAGGAACACTGAAGCTTTCTTT	CASSPTTGRNTEAFF
.	TRBJ1-4	TRBV28	.	TGTGCCAGCAGTTCGGGCCAGATTAATGAAAAACTGTTTTTT	CASSSGQINEKLFF
few	TRBJ1-1	TRBV6-1	.	TGTGCCAGCAGTGCCCCGGAGACCTTCCTTGAAGCTTTCTTT	CASSAPETFLEAFF
many	TRBJ2-7	TRBV2	.	TGTGCCAGCAGTGAGACGGTGTGGAGCGAGCAGTACTTC	CASSETVWSEQYF
few	TRBJ1-5	TRBV6-1	.	TGTGCCAGCAGGGAAGGGTGGCAGGGGAGAAATCAGCCCCAGCATTTT	CASREGWQGRNQPQHF
few	TRBJ2-4	TRBV28	.	TGTGCCAGCATGGGGGGCCCGGGCATTCAGTACTTC	CASMGGPGIQYF
.	TRBJ2-1	TRBV30	TRBD2	TGTGCCTGGTGCCCCCCATTAGCGGGACGTGGGGGGAATGAGCAGTTCTTC	CAWCPPLAGRGGNEQFF
once	TRBJ1-2	TRBV6-2/TRBV6-3	TRBD1	TGTGCCAGCAGTTACTCTCCGGGACAGATCTATGGCTACACCTTC	CASSYSPGQIYGYTF
.	TRBJ2-4	TRBV4-2	TRBD2	TGTGCCAGCAGCGAGGCGGGAGCGGCCAAAAACATTCAGTACTTC	CASSEAGAAKNIQYF
many	TRBJ1-2	TRBV12-3/TRBV12-4	TRBD1	TGTGCCAGCAGCTCGGGACAGGGGAAGTATGGCTACACCTTC	CASSSGQGKYGYTF
many	TRBJ2-5	TRBV3-1	.	TGTGCCAGCAGCCTTTCGGGGCGAATTCAAGAGACCCAGTACTTC	CASSLSGRIQETQYF
many	TRBJ2-6	TRBV11-2	.	TGTGCCAGCAGCTTAGTCGGTGGGGCCAACGTCCTGACTTTC	CASSLVGGANVLTF
few	TRBJ1-1	TRBV18	.	TGTGCCAGCTCAGCGGACAGTCGATCCTTCTTT	CASSADSRSFF
few	TRBJ1-1	TRBV3-1	.	TGTGCCAGCAGCCATGGAACATCGGAAGCTTTCTTT	CASSHGTSEAFF
.	TRBJ2-5	TRBV2	.	TGTGCCAGCAGCCCTAACGGGGGGACCCAGTACTTC	CASSPNGGTQYF
few	TRBJ1-1	TRBV20-1	.	TGCAGTGCTAGAGATAGGACCCCTCGGGAAGCTTTCTTT	CSARDRTPREAFF
.	TRBJ1-1	TRBV29-1	TRBD1	TGCAGCGTTGATCACAGGGGATGGAGCAACACTGAAGCTTTCTTT	CSVDHRGWSNTEAFF
.	TRBJ2-7	TRBV20-1	.	TGCAGTGCTAGAGATAGGGGGGAGGGCTACGAGCAGTACTTC	CSARDRGEGYEQYF
many	TRBJ1-1	TRBV2	.	TGTGCCAGCACCGACCCCGTACTGTGGAACACTGAAGCTTTCTTT	CASTDPVLWNTEAFF
.	TRBJ2-5	TRBV7-9	.	TGTGCCAGCAGGCTTGGGGCGATAGAGACCCAGTACTTC	CASRLGAIETQYF
.	TRBJ1-2	TRBV3-1	TRBD1	TGTGCCAGCAGCCAAGACAGACAGGGGTGGAATGGCTACACCTTC	CASSQDRQGWNGYTF
.	TRBJ2-3	TRBV28	TRBD2	TGTGCCAGCAGTTTACCGCTATATATAGGGACTAGCGGGAGGATCACAGATACGCAGTATTTT	CASSLPLYIGTSGRITDTQYF
many	TRBJ2-5	TRBV2	TRBD1	TGTGCCAGCAGTGGAACAGGGGAGCAAGAGACCCAGTACTTC	CASSGTGEQETQYF
few	TRBJ2-7	TRBV29-1	TRBD1	TGCAGCGGGGGGACAGTCGCCTACGAGCAGTACTTC	CSGGTVAYEQYF
.	TRBJ2-7	TRBV11-2	TRBD2	TGTGCCAGCAGCTTAGTATTTGCGGGAGCCTACGAGCAGTACTTC	CASSLVFAGAYEQYF
few	TRBJ1-2	TRBV29-1	.	TGCAGCACTAGGACGGTAAACTATGGCTACACCTTC	CSTRTVNYGYTF
.	TRBJ1-1	TRBV12-3/TRBV12-4	.	TGTGCCTTAGGGGGGGCAATGAACACTGAAGCTTTCTTT	CALGGAMNTEAFF
.	TRBJ1-5	TRBV19	.	TGTGCCAGTAGTATTCCTGGTCCGCCCCAGCATTTT	CASSIPGPPQHF
many	TRBJ2-5	TRBV11-2	.	TGTGCCAGCAGCTGGTCTCCGGGACAAGAAGAGACCCAGTACTTC	CASSWSPGQEETQYF
.	TRBJ1-4	TRBV27	TRBD1	TGTGCCAGCAGCCGCGCAGACAGGGGGCTTGAAAAACTGTTTTTT	CASSRADRGLEKLFF
many	TRBJ1-6	TRBV12-3/TRBV12-4	TRBD1	TGTGCCAGCAGCCGGACAGGGCTTGATTCACCCCTCCACTTT	CASSRTGLDSPLHF
few	TRBJ2-7	TRBV6-5	TRBD2	TGTGCCAGCAGTTATTTGACTAGCGGCTACGAGCAGTACTTC	CASSYLTSGYEQYF
.	TRBJ1-2	TRBV27	TRBD1	TGTGCCAGCAGCGACACCGGGACAGGGAACTATGGCTACACCTTC	CASSDTGTGNYGYTF
many	TRBJ1-5	TRBV2	.	TGTGCCAGCCGGACCTGGGACGGCAATCAGCCCCAGCATTTT	CASRTWDGNQPQHF
.	TRBJ2-7	TRBV5-1	TRBD2	TGCGCCAGCAGCCCAATAGCGGGAGTGGACGAGCAGTACTTC	CASSPIAGVDEQYF
many	TRBJ2-5	TRBV15	TRBD2	TGTGCCACCAGCAGAGGGGACGGGAGGTCCGGGGAGACCCAGTACTTC	CATSRGDGRSGETQYF